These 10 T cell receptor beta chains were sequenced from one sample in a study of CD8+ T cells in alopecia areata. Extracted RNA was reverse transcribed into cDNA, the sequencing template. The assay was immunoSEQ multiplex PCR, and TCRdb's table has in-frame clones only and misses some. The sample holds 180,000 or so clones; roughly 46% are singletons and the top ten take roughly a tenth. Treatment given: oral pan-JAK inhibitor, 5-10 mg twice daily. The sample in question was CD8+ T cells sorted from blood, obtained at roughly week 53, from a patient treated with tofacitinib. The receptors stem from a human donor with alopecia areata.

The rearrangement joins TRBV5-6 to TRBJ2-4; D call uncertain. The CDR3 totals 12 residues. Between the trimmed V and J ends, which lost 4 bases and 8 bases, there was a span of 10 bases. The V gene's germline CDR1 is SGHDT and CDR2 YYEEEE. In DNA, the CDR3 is TGTGCCAGCAGCGTCCTGGGCGACATTCAGTACTTC. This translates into CASSVLGDIQYF. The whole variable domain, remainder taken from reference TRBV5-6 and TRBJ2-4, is DAGVTQSPTHLIKTRGQQVTLRCSPKSGHDTVSWYQQALGQGPQFIFQYYEEEERQRGNFPDRFSGHQFPNYSSELNVNALLLGDSALYLCASSVLGDIQYFGAGTRLSVL.

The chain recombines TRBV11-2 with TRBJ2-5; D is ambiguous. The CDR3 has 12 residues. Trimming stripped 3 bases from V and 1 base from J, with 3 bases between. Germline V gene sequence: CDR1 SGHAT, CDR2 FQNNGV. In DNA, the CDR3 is TGTGCCAGCAGCTTGGGCCAAGAGACCCAGTACTTC. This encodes CASSLGQETQYF.

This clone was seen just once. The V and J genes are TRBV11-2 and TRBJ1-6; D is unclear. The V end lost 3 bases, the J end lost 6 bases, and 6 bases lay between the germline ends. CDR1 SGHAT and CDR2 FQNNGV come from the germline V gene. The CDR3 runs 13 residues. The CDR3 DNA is TGTGCCAGCAGCTTCGCGCCTAATTCACCCCTCCACTTT. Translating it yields CASSFAPNSPLHF. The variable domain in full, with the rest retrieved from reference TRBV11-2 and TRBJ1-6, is EAGVAQSPRYKIIEKRQSVAFWCNPISGHATLYWYQQILGQGPKLLIQFQNNGVVDDSQLPKDRFSAERLKGVDSTLKIQPAKLEDSAVYLCASSFAPNSPLHFGNGTRLTVT.

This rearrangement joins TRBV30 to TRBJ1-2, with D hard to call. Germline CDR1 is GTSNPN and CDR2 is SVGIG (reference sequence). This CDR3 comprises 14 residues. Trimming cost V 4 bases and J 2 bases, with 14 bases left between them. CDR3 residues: CAWTDPGRNYGYTF. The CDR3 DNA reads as TGTGCCTGGACCGACCCCGGACGGAACTATGGCTACACCTTC.

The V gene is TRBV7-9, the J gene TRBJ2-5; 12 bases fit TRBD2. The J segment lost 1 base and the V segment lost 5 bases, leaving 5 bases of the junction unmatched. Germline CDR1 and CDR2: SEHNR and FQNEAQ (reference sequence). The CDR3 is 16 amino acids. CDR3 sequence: CASSPPGLAGQETQYF. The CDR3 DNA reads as TGTGCCAGCAGCCCCCCGGGACTAGCGGGCCAAGAGACCCAGTACTTC.

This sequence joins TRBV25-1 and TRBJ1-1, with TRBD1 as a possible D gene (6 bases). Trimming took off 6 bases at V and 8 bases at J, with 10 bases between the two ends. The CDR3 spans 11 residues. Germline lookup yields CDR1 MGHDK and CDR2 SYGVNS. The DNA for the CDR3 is TGTGCCAGCAGCAGAGGACAGGAAGCTTTCTTT. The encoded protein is CASSRGQEAFF.

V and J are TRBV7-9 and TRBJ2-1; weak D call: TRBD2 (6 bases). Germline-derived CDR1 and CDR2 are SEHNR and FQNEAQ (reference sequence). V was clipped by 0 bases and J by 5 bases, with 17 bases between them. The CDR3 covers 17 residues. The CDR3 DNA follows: TGTGCCAGCAGCTTAGCTCAAGGATGGGACTTAAACAATGAGCAGTTCTTC. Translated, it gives CASSLAQGWDLNNEQFF.

CDR3 loop: CASTLGAESYEQYF. In DNA form, the CDR3 reads TGTGCCAGCACCCTAGGCGCCGAGTCCTACGAGCAGTACTTC. The chain joins TRBV7-9 to TRBJ2-7; D unclear. Looked up from germline, CDR1 is SEHNR and CDR2 is FQNEAQ (reference sequence). The CDR3 length is 14 residues. V lost 7 bases, J lost 1 base, and 14 bases lay in between.

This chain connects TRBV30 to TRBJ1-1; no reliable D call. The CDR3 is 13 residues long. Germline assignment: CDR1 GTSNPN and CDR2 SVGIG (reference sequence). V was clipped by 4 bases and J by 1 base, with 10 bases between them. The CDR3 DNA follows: TGTGCCTGGACCCTGTTGTGGAACACTGAAGCTTTCTTT. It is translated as CAWTLLWNTEAFF.

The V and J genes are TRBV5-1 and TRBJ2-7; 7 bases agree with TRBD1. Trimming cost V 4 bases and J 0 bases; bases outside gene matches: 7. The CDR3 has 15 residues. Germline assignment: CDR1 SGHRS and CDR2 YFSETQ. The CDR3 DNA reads TGCGCCAGCAGCCCCCGGGACAGCCTCTCCTACGAGCAGTACTTC. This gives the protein CASSPRDSLSYEQYF.